Shown below are 14 T cell receptor beta chains from a single sample sequenced in a study of blood T cell repertoires in COVID-19. Assay used: immunoSEQ multiplex PCR; TCRdb lists only in-frame clones, some missing. The repertoire has roughly 230,000 clones, 65% to 85% of them found once; the top ten carry about 3.4%. The material sequenced was PBMCs or T cells enriched from blood (not recorded which). Source of these receptors: a woman aged 55-69 years who had recovered from COVID-19.

This rearrangement joins TRBV7-2 to TRBJ1-3, with unresolved D. CDR1 is SGHTA and CDR2 is FQGNSA in the germline V gene. The germline V and J ends were trimmed by 7 bases and 0 bases, with 10 bases remaining between them. The CDR3 runs to 14 residues. In nucleotides, the CDR3 is TGTGCCAGCAACGCCCCGGGCTCTGGAAACACCATATATTTT. This sequence encodes CASNAPGSGNTIYF.

Only a few counts were recorded for this clone. The CDR3 loop is CASSLSPTREKLFF. Here the CDR3 DNA reads TGTGCCAGCAGTTTATCTCCCACGAGGGAAAAACTGTTTTTT. The gene calls are TRBV28 and TRBJ1-4; D ambiguous. V was clipped by 1 base and J by 8 bases, with 11 bases between them. This CDR3 is 14 amino acids long. CDR1 is MDHEN, CDR2 SYDVKM, per germline.

The chain carries TRBV6-5 and TRBJ1-5; 8 bases match TRBD1. The V segment lost 7 bases and the J segment 2 bases; nucleotides outside the gene matches: 7. CDR1 is MNHEY, CDR2 SVGAGI, per germline. The CDR3 is 15 residues long. The CDR3 DNA sequence: TGTGCCAGCAAAAAACAGGGGGAAGGCAATCAGCCCCAGCATTTT. It specifies CASKKQGEGNQPQHF.

This chain links TRBV29-1 with TRBJ1-1; D is perhaps TRBD1 (5 bases). From germline, CDR1 is SQVTM and CDR2 ANQGSEA. CDR3 length: 13 amino acids. The V end lost 4 bases, the J end lost 1 base, and 10 bases lay between the germline ends. The CDR3 nucleotides read TGCAGCGTTGCACAGGCCTCGAACACTGAAGCTTTCTTT. This gives the protein CSVAQASNTEAFF.

This sequence joins TRBV7-9 and TRBJ1-3; D not certain. This CDR3 has 14 residues. Germline CDR1 reads SEHNR; CDR2 reads FQNEAQ (reference sequence). The ends were cut back, 2 bases at V and 2 bases at J, with 7 bases in the middle. CDR3 sequence (DNA): TGTGCCAGCAGCTTAATGGGAGCTGGAAACACCATATATTTT. The encoded protein is CASSLMGAGNTIYF.

The chain carries TRBV11-2 and TRBJ2-1; TRBD1 matches at 7 bases. CDR1 and CDR2 (germline): SGHAT, FQNNGV. V was clipped by 5 bases and J by 1 base; unmatched bases: 5. The CDR3 spans 15 residues. The CDR3 DNA sequence: TGTGCCAGCAGCATGGGACAGCTTTCCTACAATGAGCAGTTCTTC. Amino acid sequence: CASSMGQLSYNEQFF.

V gene TRBV6-2 or TRBV6-3 combines with J gene TRBJ2-1; 7 bases match TRBD2. Looked up from germline, CDR1 is MNHEY and CDR2 is SVGEGT. V was clipped by 2 bases and J by 3 bases; unmatched bases: 4. CDR3 length: 15 amino acids. The CDR3 DNA reads TGTGCCAGCAGTTACGCAGGACTAGACTACAATGAGCAGTTCTTC. Residues: CASSYAGLDYNEQFF.

Only a few counts were recorded for this clone. This chain connects TRBV7-3 to TRBJ2-5; TRBD2 is a possible D gene (7 bases). Trimming cost V 2 bases and J 5 bases, with 18 bases left between them. Germline values: CDR1 SGHTA, CDR2 FQGTGA. The CDR3 extends over 16 amino acids. The CDR3 DNA follows: TGTGCCAGCAGCTTACGGGCGGGGGCCCCGGGGGAGACCCAGTACTTC. It is translated as CASSLRAGAPGETQYF. Filled out from reference TRBV7-3 and TRBJ2-5, the complete variable domain reads GAGVSQTPSNKVTEKGKYVELRCDPISGHTALYWYRQSLGQGPEFLIYFQGTGAADDSGLPNDRFFAVRPEGSVSTLKIQRTERGDSAVYLCASSLRAGAPGETQYFGPGTRLLVL.

This clone was recorded once. The chain is built from TRBV12-5 and TRBJ2-1; 8 positions match TRBD1. The CDR3 spans 15 residues. V dropped 7 bases and J dropped 5; count of bases not matched to a gene: 10. The germline V gene encodes CDR1 LGHNT and CDR2 FRNRAP. The chain's CDR3 is CASAIPGTGDNEQFF. In nucleotides, the CDR3 is TGTGCTAGTGCCATCCCCGGGACAGGAGACAATGAGCAGTTCTTC.

V and J are TRBV2 and TRBJ2-2, with 9 bases matching TRBD1. V lost 6 bases and J lost 1; bases outside the gene matches: 3. The germline V gene encodes CDR1 SNHLY and CDR2 FYNNEI. The CDR3 loop spans 15 amino acids. CDR3 loop: CASRTGQGNTGELFF. The CDR3 DNA reads TGTGCCAGCAGGACGGGACAGGGGAACACCGGGGAGCTGTTTTTT.

The rearrangement joins TRBV7-2 to TRBJ1-2; D may be TRBD1 (5 bases). Trimming took 5 bases from V and 6 from J, leaving 7 bases between them. Germline CDR1 is SGHTA and CDR2 is FQGNSA. The CDR3 has 11 residues. CDR3 amino acids: CASSQGHGYTF. CDR3 in DNA: TGTGCCAGCAGCCAGGGCCATGGCTACACCTTC.

The chain has TRBV10-3 and TRBJ1-6; D is ambiguous. The CDR3 is 15 amino acids. Germline V gives CDR1 ENHRY, CDR2 SYGVKD. V lost 6 bases, J lost 5 bases, and 14 bases lay in between. CDR3 nucleotides: TGTGCCATCAGCCCATACGGAGCCGATAATTCACCCCTCCACTTT. Its protein is CAISPYGADNSPLHF.

This clone was seen a handful of times. The CDR3 spells CASSERQGVNGGYTF. For the CDR3, the DNA is TGTGCCAGCAGTGAAAGACAGGGGGTGAATGGTGGCTACACCTTC. The chain is built from TRBV2 and TRBJ1-2; 9 nucleotides match TRBD1. The CDR3 is 15 amino acids. J lost 7 bases, V lost 2 bases, and 8 bases had no gene match. Germline loops: CDR1 SNHLY, CDR2 FYNNEI. Based on the CDR3 plus reference TRBV2 and TRBJ1-2, the full variable domain is EPEVTQTPSHQVTQMGQEVILRCVPISNHLYFYWYRQILGQKVEFLVSFYNNEISEKSEIFDDQFSVERPDGSNFTLKIRSTKLEDSAMYFCASSERQGVNGGYTFGSGTRLTVV.

This chain links TRBV28 with TRBJ2-1; the match to TRBD1 covers 8 bases. J lost 10 bases, V lost 5 bases, and 10 bases had no gene match. This CDR3 is 14 amino acids long. CDR1 is MDHEN, CDR2 SYDVKM, per germline. The CDR3 here is CASSPRQGFGEQFF. DNA of the CDR3: TGTGCCAGCAGTCCACGACAGGGGTTTGGGGAGCAGTTCTTC. The entire variable domain, with the rest obtained from reference TRBV28 and TRBJ2-1, is as follows: DVKVTQSSRYLVKRTGEKVFLECVQDMDHENMFWYRQDPGLGLRLIYFSYDVKMKEKGDIPEGYSVSREKKERFSLILESASTNQTSMYLCASSPRQGFGEQFFGPGTRLTVL.